Below, one T cell receptor (beta chain) is given with its context. What it binds is unknown. In the authors' workflow: For the immunoSEQ data, sequences were junction-only without quality scores, so filtering differed. The assay was immunoSEQ multiplex PCR, and TCRdb's table has in-frame clones only and misses some. Clone size and V and J calls were adopted from that table, with D and trimming inferred from the DNA. The top ten hold about 0.13% of the sample, which has 2 million to 2.5 million clones, approximately 96% seen once. Germline assignment: CDR1 SGDLS and CDR2 YYNGEE. This CDR3 is built from 15 residues. Trimming removed 2 bases from V and 4 bases from J; junction bases left unmatched: 7. These data are taken from a study of shared clonotypes between healthy human individuals. Study results and caveats: Richness estimates generally favored naive over memory subsets.

The sample was naive CD4+ T cells sorted from blood. Subset: CD45RA+ positively selected. The sequence derives from a man between 18 and 35 years old in good health. The gene calls are TRBV9 and TRBJ2-3; 7 positions match TRBD2. The CDR3 sequence: CASSVSGAGSDTQYF. Here the CDR3 DNA reads TGTGCCAGCAGCGTGAGTGGAGCGGGATCAGATACGCAGTATTTT.